Below, 7 T cell receptor beta chains from the same sample are listed, as sequenced in a study of immune heterogeneity within non-small cell lung tumors (dated by TCRdb to the late 2010s). For the TCR template, genomic DNA was extracted from bulk tumor tissue, and approximately 640 ng of gDNA was amplified for each sample. During surgery, multiple biopsies were taken from each primary tumor and placed as far apart as possible within the tumor mass. The study cohort was described as untreated, and patients were newly diagnosed NSCLC cases undergoing curative surgery. Sequencing used a HiSeq X Ten. The TCR beta CDR3 region was amplified with a multiplex PCR system whose first round ran for roughly 11 cycles using 32 V-gene forward primers and 13 J-gene reverse primers. Using fastp at Q25 and MiXCR, TCRdb reprocessed the public reads and kept productive beta chains. When rows share a CDR3 protein, they turn into one entry using the most common DNA and genes. The sample has roughly 4,700 distinct CDR3 sequences on record, 30% to 40% of them singletons. The ten biggest clones cover around 20% of the sample.

Sequencing input: lung tumor tissue. The receptors shown here come from a woman aged 50 to 60 with non-small cell lung cancer.

Notes on this clonotype: This may be a read error, as it is one base from a much larger clone. The CDR3 ends on some other residue instead of the conserved phenylalanine or tryptophan, so this is likely a read error. Written as DNA, the CDR3 is TGTGCCAGTAGCCAAGGGACAGGGAAGGTCTATGGCTACACCTTA. Its protein product is CASSQGTGKVYGYTL. V usage is TRBV19 and J usage is TRBJ1-2; 9 positions match TRBD1. V lost 6 bases, J lost 4 bases, and 9 bases stayed unmatched. Germline loops: CDR1 LNHDA, CDR2 SQIVND (reference sequence). The CDR3 loop spans 15 amino acids.

Concerning this clonotype: Just one base apart from a much larger clone, this may be a read error. This chain connects TRBV2 to TRBJ2-7, with TRBD1 identical over 7 bases. The length of the CDR3 is 13 residues. Germline V lookup: CDR1 SNHLY, CDR2 FYNNEI. The DNA for the CDR3 is TGTGCCAGCAGCGGGACAGTTACCTACGATCAGTACTTC. Translated: CASSGTVTYDQYF.

By sample share, this clonotype is medium-sized. The chain carries TRBV19 and TRBJ2-1; D gene uncertain. From germline, CDR1 is LNHDA and CDR2 SQIVND (reference sequence). This CDR3 has 14 amino acids. Trimming removed 5 bases from V and 0 bases from J, with 8 bases in between. DNA of the CDR3: TGTGCCAGTAGTCCGGATTACTCCTACAATGAGCAGTTCTTC. This codes for CASSPDYSYNEQFF.

By sample share, this clonotype is medium-sized. The chain recombines TRBV7-8 with TRBJ2-3; D ambiguous. Germline CDR1 and CDR2: SGHVS and FQNEAQ. This CDR3 spans 16 amino acids. Trimming removed 2 bases from V and 0 bases from J, with 12 bases in between. The CDR3 bases are TGTGCCAGCAGCTTATGGACCTTCGATAGCACAGATACGCAGTATTTT. Translation: CASSLWTFDSTDTQYF.

By its share, this clonotype is medium-sized (0.01 to 0.1%). The V and J genes are TRBV20-1 and TRBJ2-5; 10 bases agree with TRBD2. The V gene's germline CDR1 is DFQATT and CDR2 SNEGSKA (reference sequence). The CDR3 is made up of 15 amino acids. The V gene end was trimmed by 3 bases and the J gene end by 4 bases; junction bases not matched to a gene: 8. The CDR3 sequence: CSASTLAGGGETQYF. The CDR3 nucleotides read TGCAGTGCTAGTACATTAGCGGGAGGTGGAGAGACCCAGTACTTC.

The chain employs TRBV7-8 and TRBJ2-1; 8 nucleotides agree with TRBD2. This CDR3 is built from 16 residues. Germline V gene data show CDR1 as SGHVS and CDR2 as FQNEAQ. V shed 7 bases, J shed 8 bases, and the junction held 16 bases outside the gene matches. CDR3 nucleotides: TGTGCCAGCACCCCCCGAACCGGGACTAGGGTCTATGAGCAGTTCTTC. This gives the protein CASTPRTGTRVYEQFF.

This clonotype is large by share. The chain links TRBV20-1 to TRBJ2-7, with 12 bases that match TRBD2. The CDR3 loop spans 15 amino acids. Germline V gene lookup returns CDR1 DFQATT and CDR2 SNEGSKA (reference sequence). The V segment lost 5 bases and the J segment 0 bases; nucleotides outside the gene matches: 5. Here the CDR3 DNA reads TGCAGTGCTGACCCGACTAGCGGGAGCTCCTACGAGCAGTACTTC. This gives the protein CSADPTSGSSYEQYF.